This T cell receptor beta chain was retrieved from a study of response to subunit inactivated influenza vaccine. Study results and caveats: Each seasonal influenza vaccination recruits few new T cells, the authors suggested.

CDR1 LGHNA and CDR2 YSLEER come from the germline V gene. The V segment lost 1 base and the J segment 0 bases; nucleotides outside the gene matches: 5. The CDR3 has 17 residues. A note on this clonotype: Antigen: not known.

Each CDR3 protein is one row after TCRdb ran MiXCR on the RT-PCR reads. The sample lists approximately 490,000 distinct CDR3 sequences; roughly 7.6% were seen once. This TCR was sampled from a man between 50 and 75 years old who received an inactivated influenza vaccine. The chain carries TRBV4-3 and TRBJ2-1, with TRBD2 identical over 8 bases. This specimen was PBMCs from blood, taken 23 to 25 months after vaccination. The CDR3 bases are TGCGCCAGCAGCCAAGTCCTAGCGGGTTTCTCCTACAATGAGCAGTTCTTC. Protein product: CASSQVLAGFSYNEQFF.